This T cell receptor (beta chain) was sequenced in a study of shared clonotypes between healthy human individuals. Per the germline V gene, CDR1 is SGHNT and CDR2 is YENEEA. CDR3 length equals 15 residues. The donor cohort consisted entirely of Caucasian adults residing in Nashville, Tennessee. Remarks on this clone: Its antigen is still unknown. A read error may produce the germline difference seen at one junction end.

Several immunoSEQ 96-well plates shared each subset's DNA, each plate a replicate. This table comes from immunoSEQ multiplex PCR, and its TCRdb copy is limited to in-frame clones, with some not included. The repertoire holds some 680,000 clones, with about three quarters as singletons. Notes on the study in general: Naive CD4 clonotype sharing across a few donors was about 5%. Sorted-subset samples were not fully sequenced, rarefaction indicated.

J is TRBJ2-3 and V is TRBV11-3, with 7 bases lining up with TRBD1. Sequenced: memory CD4+ T cells sorted from blood. Subset of the sample: CD45RA-negative fraction. The receptor's source is a woman aged 25-40 years in good health. The CDR3 bases are TGTGCCAGCAGCCACTACAGGGGTAGCAAAGATACGCAGTATTTT. Translation: CASSHYRGSKDTQYF.